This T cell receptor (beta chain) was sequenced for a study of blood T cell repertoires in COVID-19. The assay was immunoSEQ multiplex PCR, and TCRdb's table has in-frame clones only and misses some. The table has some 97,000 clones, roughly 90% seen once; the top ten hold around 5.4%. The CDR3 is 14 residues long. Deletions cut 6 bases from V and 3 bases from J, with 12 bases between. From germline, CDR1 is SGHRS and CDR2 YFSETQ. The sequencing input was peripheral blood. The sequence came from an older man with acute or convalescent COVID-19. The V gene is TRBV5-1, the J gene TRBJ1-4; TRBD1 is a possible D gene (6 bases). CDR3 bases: TGCGCCAGCAAGGGGGTAGGGGCTAATGAAAAACTGTTTTTT. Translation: CASKGVGANEKLFF.